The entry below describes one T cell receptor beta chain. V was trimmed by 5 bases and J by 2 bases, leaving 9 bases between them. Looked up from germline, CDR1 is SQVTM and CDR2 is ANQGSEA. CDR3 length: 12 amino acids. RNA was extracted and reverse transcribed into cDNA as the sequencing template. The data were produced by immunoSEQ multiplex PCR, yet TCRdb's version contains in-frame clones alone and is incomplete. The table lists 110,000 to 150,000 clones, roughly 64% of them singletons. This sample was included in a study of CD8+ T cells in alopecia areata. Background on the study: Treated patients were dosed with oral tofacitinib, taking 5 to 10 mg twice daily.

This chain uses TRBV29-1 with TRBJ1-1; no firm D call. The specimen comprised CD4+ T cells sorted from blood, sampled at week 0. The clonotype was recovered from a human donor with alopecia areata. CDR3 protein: CSVSLGNTEAFF. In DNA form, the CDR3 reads TGCAGCGTTAGCCTGGGTAACACTGAAGCTTTCTTT.